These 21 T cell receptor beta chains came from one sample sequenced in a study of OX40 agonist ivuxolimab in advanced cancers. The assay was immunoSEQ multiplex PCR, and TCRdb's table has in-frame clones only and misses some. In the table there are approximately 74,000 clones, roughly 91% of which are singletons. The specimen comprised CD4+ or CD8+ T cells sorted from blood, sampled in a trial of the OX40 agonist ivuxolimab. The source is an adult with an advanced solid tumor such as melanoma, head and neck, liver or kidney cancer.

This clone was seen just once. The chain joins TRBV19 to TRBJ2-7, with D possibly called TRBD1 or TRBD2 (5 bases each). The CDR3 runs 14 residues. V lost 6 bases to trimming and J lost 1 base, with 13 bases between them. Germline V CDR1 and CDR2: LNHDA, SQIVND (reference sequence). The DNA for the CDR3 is TGTGCCAGTAGAAGGGACCAAGCTTCCTACGAGCAGTACTTC. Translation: CASRRDQASYEQYF.

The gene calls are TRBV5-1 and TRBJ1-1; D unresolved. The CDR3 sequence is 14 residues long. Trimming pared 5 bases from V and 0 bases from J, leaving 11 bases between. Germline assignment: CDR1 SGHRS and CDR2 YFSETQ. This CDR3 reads CASSSTDLNTEAFF. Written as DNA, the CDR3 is TGCGCCAGCAGTTCGACGGACCTGAACACTGAAGCTTTCTTT.

The CDR3 bases are TGTGCCAGCAAAGGCACTTACTCTGGAAACACCATATATTTT. Residues: CASKGTYSGNTIYF. The genes are TRBV2 and TRBJ1-3; D is unclear. The CDR3 has 14 amino acids. V shed 7 bases and J shed 0 bases, with 10 bases lying between them. Germline CDR1 is SNHLY and CDR2 is FYNNEI.

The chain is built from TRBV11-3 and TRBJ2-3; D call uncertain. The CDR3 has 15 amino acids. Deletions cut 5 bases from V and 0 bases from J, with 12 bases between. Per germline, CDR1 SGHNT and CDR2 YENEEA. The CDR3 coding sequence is TGTGCCAGCAGCAGAGACGGTTTCAGCACAGATACGCAGTATTTT. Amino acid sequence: CASSRDGFSTDTQYF.

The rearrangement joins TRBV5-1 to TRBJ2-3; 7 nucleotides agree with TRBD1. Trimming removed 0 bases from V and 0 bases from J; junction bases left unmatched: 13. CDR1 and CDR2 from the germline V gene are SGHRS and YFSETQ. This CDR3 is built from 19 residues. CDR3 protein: CASSLGVRWDSFSTDTQYF. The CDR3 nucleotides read TGCGCCAGCAGCTTGGGGGTCCGGTGGGACAGCTTTAGCACAGATACGCAGTATTTT.

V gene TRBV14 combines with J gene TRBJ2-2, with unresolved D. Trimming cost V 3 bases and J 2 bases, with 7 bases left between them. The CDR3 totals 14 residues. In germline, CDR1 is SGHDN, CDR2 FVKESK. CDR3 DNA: TGTGCCAGCAGCCAGCAAGTCAACACCGGGGAGCTGTTTTTT. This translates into CASSQQVNTGELFF.

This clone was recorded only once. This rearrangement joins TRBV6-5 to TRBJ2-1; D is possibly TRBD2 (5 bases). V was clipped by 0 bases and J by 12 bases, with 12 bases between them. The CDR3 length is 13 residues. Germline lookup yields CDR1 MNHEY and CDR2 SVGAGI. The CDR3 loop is CASSYSGEGPQFF. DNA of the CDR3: TGTGCCAGCAGTTACTCGGGTGAGGGCCCGCAGTTCTTC.

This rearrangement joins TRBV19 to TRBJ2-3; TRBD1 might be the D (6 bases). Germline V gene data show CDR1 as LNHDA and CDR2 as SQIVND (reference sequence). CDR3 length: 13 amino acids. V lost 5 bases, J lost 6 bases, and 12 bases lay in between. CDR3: CASSSRDIDTQYF. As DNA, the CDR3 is TGTGCCAGTAGTTCCCGGGACATTGATACGCAGTATTTT.

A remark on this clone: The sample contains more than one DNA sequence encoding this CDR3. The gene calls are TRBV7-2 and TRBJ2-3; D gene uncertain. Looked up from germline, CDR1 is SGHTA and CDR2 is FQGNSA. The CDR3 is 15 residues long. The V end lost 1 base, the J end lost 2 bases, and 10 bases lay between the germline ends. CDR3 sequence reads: CASSLVGTYTDTQYF. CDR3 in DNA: TGTGCCAGCAGCTTAGTAGGTACCTACACAGATACGCAGTATTTT.

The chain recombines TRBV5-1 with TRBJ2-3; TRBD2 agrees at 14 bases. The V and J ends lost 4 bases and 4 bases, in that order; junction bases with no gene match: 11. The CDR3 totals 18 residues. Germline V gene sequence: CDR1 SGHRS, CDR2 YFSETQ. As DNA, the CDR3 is TGCGCCAGCAGCGTGGGGGGGACTAGCGGGAGTGCGCCAGATACGCAGTATTTT. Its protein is CASSVGGTSGSAPDTQYF.

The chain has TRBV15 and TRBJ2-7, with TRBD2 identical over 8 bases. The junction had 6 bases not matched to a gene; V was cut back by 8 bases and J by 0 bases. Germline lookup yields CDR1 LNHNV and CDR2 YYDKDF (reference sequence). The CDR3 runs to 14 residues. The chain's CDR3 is CATRERESSYEQYF. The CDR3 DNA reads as TGTGCCACCCGGGAGCGGGAGAGCTCCTACGAGCAGTACTTC.

The CDR3 nucleotides read TGCGCCAGCAGCTCCGGACAGGGGGAGGTAGATACGCAGTATTTT. This gives the protein CASSSGQGEVDTQYF. The chain joins TRBV5-1 to TRBJ2-3; 10 bases agree with TRBD1. Germline V CDR1 and CDR2: SGHRS, YFSETQ. J gave up 5 bases and V 3 bases, and 6 bases lay outside the gene matches. This CDR3 spans 15 amino acids.

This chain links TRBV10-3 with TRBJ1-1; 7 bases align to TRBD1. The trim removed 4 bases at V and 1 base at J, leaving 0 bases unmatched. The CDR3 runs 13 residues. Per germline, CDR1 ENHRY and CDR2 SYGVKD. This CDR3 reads CAISGTGNTEAFF. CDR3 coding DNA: TGTGCCATCAGTGGGACAGGGAACACTGAAGCTTTCTTT.

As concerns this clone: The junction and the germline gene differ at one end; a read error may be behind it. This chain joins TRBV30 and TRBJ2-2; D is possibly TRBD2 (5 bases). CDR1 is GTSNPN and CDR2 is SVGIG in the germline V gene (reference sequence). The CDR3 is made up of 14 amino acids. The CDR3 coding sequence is TGTGCCTGGAGCGAGGACCCTGAACACCGGGGAGCTGTTTTT. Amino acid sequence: CAWSEDPEHRGAVF.

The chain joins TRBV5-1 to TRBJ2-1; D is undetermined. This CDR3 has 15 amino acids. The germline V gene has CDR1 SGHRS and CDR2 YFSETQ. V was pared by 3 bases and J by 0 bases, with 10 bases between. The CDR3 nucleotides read TGCGCCAGCAGCTCCGGGCTTGGCTCCTACAATGAGCAGTTCTTC. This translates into CASSSGLGSYNEQFF.

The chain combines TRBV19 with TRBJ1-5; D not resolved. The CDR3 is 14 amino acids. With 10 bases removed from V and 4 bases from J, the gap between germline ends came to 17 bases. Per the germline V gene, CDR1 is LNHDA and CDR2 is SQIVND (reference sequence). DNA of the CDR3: TGTGCCACCCTCGAAAGATATCATAATCAGCCCCAGCATTTT. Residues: CATLERYHNQPQHF. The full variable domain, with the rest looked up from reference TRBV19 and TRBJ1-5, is DGGITQSPKYLFRKEGQNVTLSCEQNLNHDAMYWYRQDPGQGLRLIYYSQIVNDFQKGDIAEGYSVSREKKESFPLTVTSAQKNPTAFYLCATLERYHNQPQHFGDGTRLSIL.

CDR3 nucleotides: TGTGCCAGCAGCCAGGACAGGACCAACTATGGCTACACCTTC. Translating gives CASSQDRTNYGYTF. This chain connects TRBV5-5 to TRBJ1-2; TRBD1 matches at 7 bases. The CDR3 sequence is 14 residues long. V trimming: 4 bases; J trimming: 2 bases; junction bases outside the gene matches: 5. Germline CDR1 is SGHKS and CDR2 is YYEKEE (reference sequence).

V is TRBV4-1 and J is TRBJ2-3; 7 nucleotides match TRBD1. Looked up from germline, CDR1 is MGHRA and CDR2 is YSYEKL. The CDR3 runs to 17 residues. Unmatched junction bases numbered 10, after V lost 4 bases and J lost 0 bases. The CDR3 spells CASSRQGQVESTDTQYF. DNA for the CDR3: TGCGCCAGCAGCCGTCAAGGACAGGTAGAAAGCACAGATACGCAGTATTTT.

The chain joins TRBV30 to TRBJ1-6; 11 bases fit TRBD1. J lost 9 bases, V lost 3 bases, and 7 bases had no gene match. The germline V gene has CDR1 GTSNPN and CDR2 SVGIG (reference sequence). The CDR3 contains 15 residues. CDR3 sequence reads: CAWSPGQGASSPLHF. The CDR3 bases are TGTGCCTGGAGCCCAGGACAGGGGGCGTCTTCACCCCTCCACTTT.

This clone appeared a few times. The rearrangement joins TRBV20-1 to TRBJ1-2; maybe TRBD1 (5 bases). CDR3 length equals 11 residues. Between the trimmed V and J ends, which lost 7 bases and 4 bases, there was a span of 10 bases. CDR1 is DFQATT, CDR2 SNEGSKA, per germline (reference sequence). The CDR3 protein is CSVTGRYGYTF. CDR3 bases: TGCAGTGTAACGGGACGCTATGGCTACACCTTC.

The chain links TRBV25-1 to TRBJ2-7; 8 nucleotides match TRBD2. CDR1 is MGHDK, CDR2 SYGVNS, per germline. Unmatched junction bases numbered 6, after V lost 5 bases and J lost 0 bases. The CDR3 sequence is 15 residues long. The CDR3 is CASSRGGGTSYEQYF. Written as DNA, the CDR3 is TGTGCCAGCAGTCGAGGCGGGGGGACCTCCTACGAGCAGTACTTC.